This TCR beta chain was documented in a study of OX40 agonist ivuxolimab in advanced cancers. This clone was counted between two and nine times. Its specificity is not known. The method was immunoSEQ multiplex PCR; TCRdb's version includes in-frame clones alone and lacks a portion of them. The sample gives 30,000 to 40,000 clones, approximately 89% of which show up once; around 9% is in the top ten. Findings and caveats of the study: CD4+ and CD8+ blood T cells expanded clonally by week 6 at 0.1 to 3.0 mg/kg.

The TCR was taken from an adult with an advanced solid tumor such as melanoma, head and neck, liver or kidney cancer. The sequencing used CD4+ or CD8+ T cells sorted from blood, collected in a trial of the OX40 agonist ivuxolimab.

The chain's CDR3 is CASSRGGRGETQYF. The DNA for the CDR3 is TGTGCCAGCAGCCGGGGGGGGCGGGGCGAGACCCAGTACTTC. The rearrangement links TRBV4-2 to TRBJ2-5; weak D call: TRBD2 (7 bases). The germline V gene has CDR1 LGHNA and CDR2 YNFKEQ. The CDR3 loop spans 14 amino acids. Trimming stripped 4 bases from V and 5 bases from J, with 14 bases between.